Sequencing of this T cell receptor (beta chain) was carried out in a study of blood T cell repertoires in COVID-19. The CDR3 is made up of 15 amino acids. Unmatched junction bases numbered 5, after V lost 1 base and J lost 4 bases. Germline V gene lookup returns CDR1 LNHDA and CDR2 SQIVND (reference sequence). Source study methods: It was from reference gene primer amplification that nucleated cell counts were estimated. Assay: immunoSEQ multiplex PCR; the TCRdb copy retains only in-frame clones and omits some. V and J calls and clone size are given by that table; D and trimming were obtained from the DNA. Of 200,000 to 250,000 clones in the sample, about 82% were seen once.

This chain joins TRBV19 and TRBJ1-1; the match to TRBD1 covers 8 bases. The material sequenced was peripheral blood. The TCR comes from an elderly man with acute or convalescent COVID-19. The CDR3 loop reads CASSIATGVTTEAFF. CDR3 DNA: TGTGCCAGTAGTATAGCGACAGGGGTTACCACTGAAGCTTTCTTT.